This T cell receptor beta chain was identified during a study of cytomegalovirus exposure and HLA in healthy donors. Study information: Among roughly 180 million T cells, an earlier analysis found roughly 110 million unique TCR beta sequences.

Regarding the study as a whole: In a later analysis, several top co-occurrence clusters appeared linked to parvovirus B19, influenza, CMV and Epstein-Barr virus.

The CDR3 length is 14 residues. Germline lookup yields CDR1 SEHNR and CDR2 FQNEAQ (reference sequence). V shed 7 bases and J shed 6 bases, with 19 bases lying between them. A remark on this clone: Its antigen remains unknown.

The PCR employed 60 Vbeta primers together with 13 Jbeta primers. Clones were read by immunoSEQ multiplex PCR, and TCRdb kept only the in-frame ones, dropping some. The data contain fewer than 250,000 clones, around 67% of them singletons. Material: PBMCs. V gene TRBV7-9 combines with J gene TRBJ2-7; D is possibly TRBD2 (6 bases). This receptor was identified in a woman in her 30s in good health and CMV-seropositive. The CDR3 protein is CASNPRGGSGEQYF. In DNA, the CDR3 is TGTGCCAGCAACCCGCGTGGAGGGTCCGGCGAGCAGTACTTC.